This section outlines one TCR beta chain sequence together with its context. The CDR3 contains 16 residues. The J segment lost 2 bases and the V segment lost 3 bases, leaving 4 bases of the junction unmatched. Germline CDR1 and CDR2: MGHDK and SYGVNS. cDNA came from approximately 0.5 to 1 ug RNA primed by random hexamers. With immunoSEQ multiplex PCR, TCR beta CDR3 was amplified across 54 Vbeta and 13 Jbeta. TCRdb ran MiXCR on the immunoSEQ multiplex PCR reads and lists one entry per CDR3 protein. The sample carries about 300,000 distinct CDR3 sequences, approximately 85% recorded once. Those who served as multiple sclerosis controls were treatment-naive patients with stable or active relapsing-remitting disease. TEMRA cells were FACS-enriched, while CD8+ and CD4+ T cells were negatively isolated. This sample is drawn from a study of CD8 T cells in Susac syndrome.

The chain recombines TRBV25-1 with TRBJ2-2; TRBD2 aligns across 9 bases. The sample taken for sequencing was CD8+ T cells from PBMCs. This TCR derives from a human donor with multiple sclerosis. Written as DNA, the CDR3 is TGTGCCAGCAGTGAGAGACTAGCGGAAAACACCGGGGAGCTGTTTTTT. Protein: CASSERLAENTGELFF.